These 28 T cell receptor beta chains came from one sample sequenced in a study of blood T cell repertoires in COVID-19. Profiling relied on immunoSEQ multiplex PCR, and the TCRdb table lists in-frame clones only, not all of them. The data hold 150,000 to 200,000 clones, with roughly nine tenths observed a single time. The specimen sequenced was peripheral blood. These TCRs come from a man between 18 and 29 years old with acute or convalescent COVID-19.

This clone showed up just once. The V gene is TRBV30, the J gene TRBJ2-3; D uncertain. Germline values: CDR1 GTSNPN, CDR2 SVGIG (reference sequence). V lost 8 bases, J lost 2 bases, and 11 bases lay in between. CDR3 length: 12 residues. For the CDR3, the DNA is TGTGCCCTCACTTCCCTCACAGATACGCAGTATTTT. Its translation: CALTSLTDTQYF.

The V and J genes are TRBV3-1 (or the pseudogene TRBV3-2) and TRBJ2-5; weak D call: TRBD1 (5 bases). From germline, CDR1 is LGHDT and CDR2 YNNKEL (reference sequence). Trimming left V 9 bases short and J 1 base short, with 15 bases between. The CDR3 has 14 residues. CDR3 region: CASNRDSTQETQYF. CDR3 in DNA: TGTGCCAGTAATAGAGACAGCACCCAAGAGACCCAGTACTTC.

This clone is a singleton in its sample. The chain couples TRBV2 to TRBJ2-5, with D possibly being TRBD2 (6 bases). The germline gives CDR1 SNHLY, CDR2 FYNNEI. V lost 10 bases to trimming and J lost 1 base, with 13 bases between them. The CDR3 has 13 residues. CDR3 residues: CAIEGGFQETQYF. The CDR3 DNA sequence: TGTGCCATCGAAGGAGGGTTCCAAGAGACCCAGTACTTC.

The chain uses TRBV4-2 and TRBJ2-2; 7 bases line up with TRBD1. CDR1 is LGHNA and CDR2 is YNFKEQ in the germline V gene. This CDR3 is 13 amino acids long. V shed 8 bases and J 8 bases; nucleotides not matched to a gene: 8. The CDR3 coding sequence is TGTGCCAGCGCTACAGGGGATCGAGGGGAGCTGTTTTTT. This gives the protein CASATGDRGELFF.

The CDR3 coding sequence is TGCGCCAGCACAAGGGACAGAATGAACACCGGGGAGCTGTTTTTT. Amino acid sequence: CASTRDRMNTGELFF. V is TRBV5-1 and J is TRBJ2-2; 7 bases are a match to TRBD1. The germline CDR1 and CDR2 sequences are SGHRS and YFSETQ. The CDR3 runs 15 residues. The J segment lost 1 base and the V segment lost 6 bases, leaving 6 bases of the junction unmatched.

V and J are TRBV5-1 and TRBJ2-1; 12 positions match TRBD2. Per the germline V gene, CDR1 is SGHRS and CDR2 is YFSETQ. The CDR3 extends over 18 amino acids. Unmatched junction bases numbered 8, after V lost 0 bases and J lost 4 bases. CDR3 coding DNA: TGCGCCAGCAGCTTGGATGTCCCGACTAGCGGGGGATACAATGAGCAGTTCTTC. Its protein product is CASSLDVPTSGGYNEQFF.

The chain uses TRBV15 and TRBJ2-1; TRBD2 matches 7 bases. After removal of 4 bases from V and 0 bases from J, the junction contained 6 bases not matched to a gene. The CDR3 totals 16 residues. Germline V gene sequence: CDR1 LNHNV, CDR2 YYDKDF (reference sequence). DNA for the CDR3: TGTGCCACCAGCACAACTAGCGACAGCTCCTACAATGAGCAGTTCTTC. Its translation is CATSTTSDSSYNEQFF.

The genes are TRBV6-5 and TRBJ2-1; weak D call: TRBD2 (5 bases). Trimming pared 0 bases from V and 9 bases from J, leaving 9 bases between. The germline V gene encodes CDR1 MNHEY and CDR2 SVGAGI. The CDR3 consists of 13 residues. The CDR3 is CASSYSSAGEQFF. Here the CDR3 DNA reads TGTGCCAGCAGTTACTCTTCTGCGGGTGAGCAGTTCTTC.

The chain recombines TRBV6-5 with TRBJ1-2; D not certain. The CDR3 runs 13 residues. CDR1 and CDR2 from the germline V gene are MNHEY and SVGAGI. Trimming took off 2 bases at V and 4 bases at J, with 8 bases between the two ends. Written as DNA, the CDR3 is TGTGCCAGCAGTTACGTGGCTGGCTATGGCTACACCTTC. Residues: CASSYVAGYGYTF.

The chain joins TRBV21-1 to TRBJ2-5; TRBD1, as called in the table, went unchecked against the DNA. TRBV21-1 is a known pseudogene. The CDR3 runs 16 residues. DNA for the CDR3: TGTGCCAGCAGCATTTTGAGACAGGGGGTAGGAGAGACCCAGTACTTC. Translation gives CASSILRQGVGETQYF.

The chain has TRBV30 and TRBJ1-1; D possibly corresponds to TRBD1 (5 bases). The CDR3 is 17 residues long. The V gene's germline CDR1 is GTSNPN and CDR2 SVGIG (reference sequence). V lost 3 bases and J 5 bases, leaving 25 bases between the germline ends. CDR3 DNA: TGTGCCTGGAGATTTCGCAGGGAAATAATCTTCGGGACTGAAGCTTTCTTT. This gives the protein CAWRFRREIIFGTEAFF.

This clone was seen a handful of times. The chain employs TRBV29-1 and TRBJ1-2; D may be TRBD1 (5 bases). The CDR3 runs 13 residues. V gave up 3 bases and J gave up 2 bases, with 10 bases separating them. Germline CDR1 is SQVTM and CDR2 is ANQGSEA. CDR3 residues: CSVDQGGNYGYTF. CDR3 bases: TGCAGCGTTGATCAGGGAGGGAACTATGGCTACACCTTC.

The gene calls are TRBV18 and TRBJ2-7; D possibly corresponds to TRBD1 (7 bases). The CDR3 has 14 residues. V lost 3 bases and J 0 bases, leaving 9 bases between the germline ends. CDR1 is KGHSH, CDR2 LQKENI, per germline. The CDR3 region has the DNA TGTGCCAGCTCACCGCGGGACAGCTCCTACGAGCAGTACGTC. Its translation: CASSPRDSSYEQYV.

J is TRBJ1-2 and V is TRBV2, with D perhaps TRBD1 (6 bases). The V end lost 6 bases, the J end lost 5 bases, and 10 bases lay between the germline ends. This CDR3 region has 12 residues. Germline V gene data show CDR1 as SNHLY and CDR2 as FYNNEI. The DNA for the CDR3 is TGTGCCAGCAGCGAGGACAGTTATGGCTACACCTTC. Encoded protein: CASSEDSYGYTF.

The chain links TRBV7-8 to TRBJ2-1, with 12 bases identical to TRBD2. Losses at the gene ends were 4 bases for V and 4 bases for J; bases not matched to a gene: 5. CDR1 is SGHVS, CDR2 FQNEAQ, per germline. The CDR3 is 16 residues long. CDR3 in amino acids: CASSSWTSGIYNEQFF. CDR3 in DNA: TGTGCCAGCAGCTCATGGACTAGCGGGATATACAATGAGCAGTTCTTC.

This clone was seen just once. V is TRBV7-8 and J is TRBJ1-5, with D possibly TRBD1 on 6 matching bases. Trimming stripped 5 bases from V and 3 bases from J, with 14 bases between. The CDR3 totals 15 residues. Germline V lookup: CDR1 SGHVS, CDR2 FQNEAQ. In nucleotides, the CDR3 is TGTGCCAGCAGCGCGCAACAGGGAGTCAATCAGCCCCAGCATTTT. Protein: CASSAQQGVNQPQHF.

The CDR3 region has the DNA TGTGCCAGCACCCCGGAATCAGGAGGGAAGACCCAGTACTTC. Residues: CASTPESGGKTQYF. This chain joins TRBV2 and TRBJ2-5; possible D gene TRBD2, 6 bases. Germline assignment: CDR1 SNHLY and CDR2 FYNNEI. The CDR3 has 14 residues. V lost 7 bases to trimming and J lost 6 bases, with 18 bases between them.

The rearrangement links TRBV7-7 to TRBJ2-3; 9 nucleotides line up with TRBD2. Germline CDR1 and CDR2: SSHAT and FNYEAQ (reference sequence). The CDR3 loop spans 15 amino acids. J was trimmed by 0 bases and V by 5 bases; bases with no gene match: 3. The CDR3 loop reads CASSPSGASTDTQYF. CDR3 sequence (DNA): TGTGCCAGCAGCCCTAGCGGGGCTAGCACAGATACGCAGTATTTT.

The chain joins TRBV5-1 to TRBJ1-1; D possibly corresponds to TRBD1 (6 bases). V gave up 3 bases and J gave up 1 base, with 13 bases separating them. The CDR3 has 15 amino acids. Germline CDR1 is SGHRS and CDR2 is YFSETQ. The CDR3 region has the DNA TGCGCCAGCAGCTCCAAGACAGGTGGGAACACTGAAGCTTTCTTT. Encoded protein: CASSSKTGGNTEAFF.

The chain joins TRBV2 to TRBJ1-5; tentative D call: TRBD1 (5 bases). Germline V lookup: CDR1 SNHLY, CDR2 FYNNEI. The CDR3 loop spans 15 amino acids. The V end was cut by 4 bases, the J end by 1 base, with 11 bases between. CDR3 residues: CASSVRGGSNQPQHF. DNA of the CDR3: TGTGCCAGCAGTGTTCGTGGGGGGAGCAATCAGCCCCAGCATTTT.

The V call is TRBV30, the J call TRBJ1-2; D is possibly TRBD1 (6 bases). In germline, CDR1 is GTSNPN, CDR2 SVGIG (reference sequence). V was cut by 0 bases and J by 10 bases, with 15 bases left in between. This CDR3 is 13 amino acids long. CDR3 sequence reads: CAWSVGGDLVYTF. The CDR3 nucleotides read TGTGCCTGGAGTGTAGGGGGGGATCTAGTCTACACCTTC.

The rearrangement joins TRBV7-8 to TRBJ1-5, with D unclear. Trimming removed 5 bases at V and 12 bases at J, with 14 bases between. The CDR3 is made up of 12 amino acids. CDR1 and CDR2 from the germline V gene are SGHVS and FQNEAQ. The CDR3 DNA sequence: TGTGCCAGCAGCAACCGGGGTATGTTCCAGCATTTT. Translated: CASSNRGMFQHF. The full variable domain, rest sourced from reference TRBV7-8 and TRBJ1-5, is GAGVSQSPRYKVAKRGQDVALRCDPISGHVSLFWYQQALGQGPEFLTYFQNEAQLDKSGLPSDRFFAERPEGSVSTLKIQRTQQEDSAVYLCASSNRGMFQHFGDGTRLSIL.

This clone has a single count. The CDR3 DNA reads TGTGCCAGTAAACTCGGGGGTGCAACTAATGAAAAACTGTTTTTT. Its translation is CASKLGGATNEKLFF. The V and J genes are TRBV28 and TRBJ1-4, with D possibly TRBD1 on 5 matching bases. Trimming stripped 9 bases from V and 0 bases from J, with 14 bases between. The length of the CDR3 is 15 residues. Germline values: CDR1 MDHEN, CDR2 SYDVKM. Supplemented by reference TRBV28 and TRBJ1-4, the full variable domain reads DVKVTQSSRYLVKRTGEKVFLECVQDMDHENMFWYRQDPGLGLRLIYFSYDVKMKEKGDIPEGYSVSREKKERFSLILESASTNQTSMYLCASKLGGATNEKLFFGSGTQLSVL.

The chain employs TRBV3-1 (or the pseudogene TRBV3-2) and TRBJ1-2, with D possibly TRBD1 on 6 matching bases. The germline V gene encodes CDR1 LGHDT and CDR2 YNNKEL (reference sequence). CDR3 length: 15 amino acids. Trimming left V 2 bases short and J 2 bases short, with 12 bases between. The chain's CDR3 is CASSQIAGANYGYTF. The CDR3 bases are TGTGCCAGCAGCCAAATCGCAGGGGCGAACTATGGCTACACCTTC.

V usage is TRBV30 and J usage is TRBJ1-5, with D perhaps TRBD1 (5 bases). There are 16 residues in the CDR3. Germline V lookup: CDR1 GTSNPN, CDR2 SVGIG (reference sequence). The ends were cut back, 2 bases at V and 2 bases at J, with 16 bases in the middle. CDR3 coding DNA: TGTGCCTGGAGTCGGGGACTTCGAAAGGGCAATCAGCCCCAGCATTTT. It translates to CAWSRGLRKGNQPQHF.

The chain is built from TRBV10-2 and TRBJ1-5; D remains ambiguous. The CDR3 covers 15 residues. With 10 bases removed from V and 0 bases from J, the gap between germline ends came to 16 bases. Germline V gene sequence: CDR1 WSHSY, CDR2 SAAADI. CDR3 region: CATREDGYSNQPQHF. The CDR3 DNA is TGCGCCACAAGAGAAGACGGGTATAGCAATCAGCCCCAGCATTTT.

This chain connects TRBV30 to TRBJ2-1; TRBD1 matches at 9 bases. CDR1 and CDR2 (germline): GTSNPN, SVGIG (reference sequence). The CDR3 has 18 residues. V shed 2 bases, J shed 4 bases, and the junction held 15 bases outside the gene matches. Here the CDR3 reads CAWSPGLGGTGLYNEQFF. Written as DNA, the CDR3 is TGTGCCTGGAGTCCCGGGTTAGGTGGGACAGGGCTTTACAATGAGCAGTTCTTC.

This chain connects TRBV7-9 to TRBJ2-4, with TRBD2 as a possible D gene (6 bases). The CDR3 consists of 14 residues. Between the trimmed V and J ends, which lost 1 base and 7 bases, there was a span of 11 bases. Germline CDR1 and CDR2: SEHNR and FQNEAQ (reference sequence). The CDR3 reads CASSLVSGLNIQYF. The DNA for the CDR3 is TGTGCCAGCAGCTTAGTCAGCGGGTTGAACATTCAGTACTTC. Full variable domain (remainder filled in from reference TRBV7-9 and TRBJ2-4): DTGVSQNPRHKITKRGQNVTFRCDPISEHNRLYWYRQTLGQGPEFLTYFQNEAQLEKSRLLSDRFSAERPKGSFSTLEIQRTEQGDSAMYLCASSLVSGLNIQYFGAGTRLSVL.